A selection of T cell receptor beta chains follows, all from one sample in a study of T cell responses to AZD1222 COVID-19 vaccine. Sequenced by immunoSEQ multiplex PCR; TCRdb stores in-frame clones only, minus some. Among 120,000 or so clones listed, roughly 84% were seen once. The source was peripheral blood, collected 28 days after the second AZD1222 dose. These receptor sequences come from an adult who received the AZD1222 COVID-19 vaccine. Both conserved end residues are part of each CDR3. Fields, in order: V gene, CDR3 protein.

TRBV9	CASSVSGVKGGNTEAFF
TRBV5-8	CASSFVSGRADTQYF
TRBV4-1	CASSQEGLAGGFTDTQYF
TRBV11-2	CASSLGGAGETQYF
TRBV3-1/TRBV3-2	CASSQEVGTSGGLLYF
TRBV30	CAWSVGGKVLGLFF
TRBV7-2	CASSLVDRTGELFF
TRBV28	CASSLGQLFSPLHF
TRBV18	CASSSVQGASAKNIQYF
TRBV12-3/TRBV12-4	CASSRGAGSLFF
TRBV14	CASSPERARGNEKLFF
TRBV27	CASSGQGDQPQHF
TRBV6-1	CASSEVGTATSPYF
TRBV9	CASSVGRGETYEQYF
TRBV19	CASSMANHGYTF
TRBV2	CASSDLRANEQFF
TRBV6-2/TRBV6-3	CASSYSSDGLVKPQHF
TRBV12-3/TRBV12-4	CASSPGGETQYF
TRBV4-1	CASSPYTTGRSYEQYF
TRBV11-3	CASSSTSGGVVGTQYF
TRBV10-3	CATNYSPYEQYF
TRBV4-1	CASSQGGGGAVGNTIYF
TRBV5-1	CASSLGGGTLRETQYF
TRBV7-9	CASSGGNTEAFF
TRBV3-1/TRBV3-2	CASSLHRVTSTEAFF
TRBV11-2	CASSFMSGIFTGELFF
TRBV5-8	CASSRRVRRNQETQYF
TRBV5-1	CASSLDGANYGYTF